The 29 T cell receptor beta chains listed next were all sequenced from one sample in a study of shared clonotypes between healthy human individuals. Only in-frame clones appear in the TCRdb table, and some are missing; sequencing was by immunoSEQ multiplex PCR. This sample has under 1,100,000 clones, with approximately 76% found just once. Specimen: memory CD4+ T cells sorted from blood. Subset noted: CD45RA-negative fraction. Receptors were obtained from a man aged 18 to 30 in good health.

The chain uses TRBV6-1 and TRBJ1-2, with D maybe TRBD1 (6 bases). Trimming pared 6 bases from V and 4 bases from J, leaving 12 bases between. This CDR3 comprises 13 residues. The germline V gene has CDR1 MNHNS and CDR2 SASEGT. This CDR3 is CASSPQGSYGYTF. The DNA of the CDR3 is TGTGCCAGCAGCCCACAGGGAAGCTATGGCTACACCTTC.

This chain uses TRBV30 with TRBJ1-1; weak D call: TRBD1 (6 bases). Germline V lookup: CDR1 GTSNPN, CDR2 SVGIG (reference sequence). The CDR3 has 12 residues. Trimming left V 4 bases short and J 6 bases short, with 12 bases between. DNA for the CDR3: TGTGCCTGGAATGCGGGGGGCCCTGAAGCTTTCTTT. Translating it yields CAWNAGGPEAFF.

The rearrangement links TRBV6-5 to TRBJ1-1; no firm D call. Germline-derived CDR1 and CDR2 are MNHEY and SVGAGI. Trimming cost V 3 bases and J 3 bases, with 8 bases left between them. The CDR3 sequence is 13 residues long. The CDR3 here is CASSYETYTEAFF. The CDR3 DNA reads TGTGCCAGCAGTTATGAGACCTACACTGAAGCTTTCTTT.

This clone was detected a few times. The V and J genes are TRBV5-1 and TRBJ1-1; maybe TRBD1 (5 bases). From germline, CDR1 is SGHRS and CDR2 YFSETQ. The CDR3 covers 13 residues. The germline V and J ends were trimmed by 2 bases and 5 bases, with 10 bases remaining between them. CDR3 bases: TGCGCCAGCAGCTTCAGCAGGGAAACTGAAGCTTTCTTT. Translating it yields CASSFSRETEAFF.

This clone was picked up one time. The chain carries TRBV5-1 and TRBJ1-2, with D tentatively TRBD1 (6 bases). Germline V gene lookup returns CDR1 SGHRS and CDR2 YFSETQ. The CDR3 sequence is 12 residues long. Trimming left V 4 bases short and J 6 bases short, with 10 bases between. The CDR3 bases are TGCGCCAGCAGCATAACAGGGAATGGCTACACCTTC. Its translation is CASSITGNGYTF.

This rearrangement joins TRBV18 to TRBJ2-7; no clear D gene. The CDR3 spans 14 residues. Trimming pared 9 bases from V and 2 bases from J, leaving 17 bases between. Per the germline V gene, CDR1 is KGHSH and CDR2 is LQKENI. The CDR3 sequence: CASPTEPDPYEQYF. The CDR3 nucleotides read TGTGCCAGTCCAACCGAACCCGACCCCTACGAGCAGTACTTC.

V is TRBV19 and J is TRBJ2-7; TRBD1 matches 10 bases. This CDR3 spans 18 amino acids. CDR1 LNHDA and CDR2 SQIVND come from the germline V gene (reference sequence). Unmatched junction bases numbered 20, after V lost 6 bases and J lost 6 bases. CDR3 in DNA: TGTGCCAGTAGCCGTGACAGGGGGCGAGGCTCTTTACCGTTCGAGCAGTACTTC. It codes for CASSRDRGRGSLPFEQYF.

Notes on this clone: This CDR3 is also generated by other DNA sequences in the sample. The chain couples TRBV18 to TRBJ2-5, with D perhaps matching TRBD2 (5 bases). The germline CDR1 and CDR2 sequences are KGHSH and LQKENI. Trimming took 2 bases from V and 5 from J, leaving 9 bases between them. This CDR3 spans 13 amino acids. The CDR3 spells CASSPLTGETQYF. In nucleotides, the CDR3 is TGTGCCAGCTCACCATTGACGGGGGAGACCCAGTACTTC.

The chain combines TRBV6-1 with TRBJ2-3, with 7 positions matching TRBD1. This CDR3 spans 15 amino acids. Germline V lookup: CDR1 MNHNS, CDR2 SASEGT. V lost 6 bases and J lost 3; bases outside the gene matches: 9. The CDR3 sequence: CASSLNPGGTDTQYF. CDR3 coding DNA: TGTGCCAGCAGCCTTAATCCAGGGGGTACAGATACGCAGTATTTT.

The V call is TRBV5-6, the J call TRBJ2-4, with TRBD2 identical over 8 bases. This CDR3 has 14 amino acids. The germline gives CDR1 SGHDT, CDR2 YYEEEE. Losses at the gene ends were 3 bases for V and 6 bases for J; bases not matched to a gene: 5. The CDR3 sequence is CASSYLAGRNIQYF. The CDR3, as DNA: TGTGCCAGCAGCTACCTAGCGGGTCGAAACATTCAGTACTTC.

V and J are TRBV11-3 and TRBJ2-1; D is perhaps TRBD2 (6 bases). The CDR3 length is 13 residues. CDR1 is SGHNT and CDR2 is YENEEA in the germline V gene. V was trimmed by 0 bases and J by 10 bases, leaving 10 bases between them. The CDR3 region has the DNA TGTGCCAGCAGCTTAGATGGTGGGGGGGAGCAGTTCTTC. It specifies CASSLDGGGEQFF.

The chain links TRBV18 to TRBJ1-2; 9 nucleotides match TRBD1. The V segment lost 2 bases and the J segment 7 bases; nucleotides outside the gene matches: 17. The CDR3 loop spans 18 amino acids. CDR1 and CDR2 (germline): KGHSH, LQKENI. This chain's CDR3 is CASSPAQNARTGGSGYTF. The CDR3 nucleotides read TGTGCCAGCTCACCAGCCCAGAACGCCCGTACAGGGGGCTCTGGCTACACCTTC.

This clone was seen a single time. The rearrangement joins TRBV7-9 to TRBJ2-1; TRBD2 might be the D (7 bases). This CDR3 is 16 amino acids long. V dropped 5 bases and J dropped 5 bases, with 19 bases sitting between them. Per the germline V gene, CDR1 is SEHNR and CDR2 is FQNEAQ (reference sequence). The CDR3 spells CASSPWVGRGDNEQFF. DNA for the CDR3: TGTGCCAGCAGCCCGTGGGTAGGGAGGGGGGACAATGAGCAGTTCTTC. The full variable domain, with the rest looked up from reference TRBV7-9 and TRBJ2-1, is DTGVSQNPRHKITKRGQNVTFRCDPISEHNRLYWYRQTLGQGPEFLTYFQNEAQLEKSRLLSDRFSAERPKGSFSTLEIQRTEQGDSAMYLCASSPWVGRGDNEQFFGPGTRLTVL.

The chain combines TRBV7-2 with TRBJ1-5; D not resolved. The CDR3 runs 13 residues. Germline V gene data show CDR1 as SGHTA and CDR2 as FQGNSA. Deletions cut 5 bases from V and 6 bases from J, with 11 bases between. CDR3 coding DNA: TGTGCCAGCAGCCTCGGGGTGTTTCAGCCCCAGCATTTT. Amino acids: CASSLGVFQPQHF.

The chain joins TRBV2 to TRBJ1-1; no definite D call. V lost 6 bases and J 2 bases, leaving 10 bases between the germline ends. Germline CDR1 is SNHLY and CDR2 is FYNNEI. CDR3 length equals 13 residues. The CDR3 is CASRMDVNTEAFF. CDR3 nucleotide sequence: TGTGCCAGCAGGATGGACGTAAACACTGAAGCTTTCTTT.

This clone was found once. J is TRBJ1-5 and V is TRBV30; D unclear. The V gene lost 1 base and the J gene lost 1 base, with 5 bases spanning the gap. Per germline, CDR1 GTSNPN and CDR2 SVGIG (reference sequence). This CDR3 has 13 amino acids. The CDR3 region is CAWSESSNQPQHF. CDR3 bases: TGTGCCTGGAGTGAGAGCAGCAATCAGCCCCAGCATTTT.

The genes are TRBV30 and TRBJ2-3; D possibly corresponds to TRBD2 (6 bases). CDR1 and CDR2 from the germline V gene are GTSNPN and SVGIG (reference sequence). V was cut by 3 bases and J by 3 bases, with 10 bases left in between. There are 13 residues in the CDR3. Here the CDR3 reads CAWRVSGTDTQYF. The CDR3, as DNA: TGTGCCTGGAGGGTCAGCGGGACAGATACGCAGTATTTT. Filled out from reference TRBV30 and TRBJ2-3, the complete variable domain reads SQTIHQWPATLVQPVGSPLSLECTVEGTSNPNLYWYRQAAGRGLQLLFYSVGIGQISSEVPQNLSASRPQDRQFILSSKKLLLSDSGFYLCAWRVSGTDTQYFGPGTRLTVL.

CDR3 nucleotide sequence: TGTGCCAGTAGTCGGGGGGTAGGAAACACCGGGGAGCTGTTTTTT. Encoded protein: CASSRGVGNTGELFF. The chain couples TRBV19 to TRBJ2-2; 7 positions match TRBD2. The CDR3 runs to 15 residues. Germline values: CDR1 LNHDA, CDR2 SQIVND (reference sequence). The trim removed 5 bases at V and 2 bases at J, leaving 5 bases unmatched.

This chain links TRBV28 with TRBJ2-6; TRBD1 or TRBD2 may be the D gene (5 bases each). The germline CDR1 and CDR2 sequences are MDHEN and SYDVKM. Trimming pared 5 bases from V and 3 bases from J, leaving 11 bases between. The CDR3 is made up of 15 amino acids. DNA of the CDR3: TGTGCCAGCAGTCCTGGGGGAAGTGGGGCCAACGTCCTGACTTTC. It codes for CASSPGGSGANVLTF. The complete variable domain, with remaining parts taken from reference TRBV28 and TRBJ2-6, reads DVKVTQSSRYLVKRTGEKVFLECVQDMDHENMFWYRQDPGLGLRLIYFSYDVKMKEKGDIPEGYSVSREKKERFSLILESASTNQTSMYLCASSPGGSGANVLTFGAGSRLTVL.

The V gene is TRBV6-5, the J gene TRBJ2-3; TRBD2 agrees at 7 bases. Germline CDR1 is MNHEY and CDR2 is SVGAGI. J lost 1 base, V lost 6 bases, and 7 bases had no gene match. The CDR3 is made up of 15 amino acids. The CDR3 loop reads CASRQSGVRTDTQYF. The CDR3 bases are TGTGCCAGCAGGCAAAGCGGGGTGCGCACAGATACGCAGTATTTT.

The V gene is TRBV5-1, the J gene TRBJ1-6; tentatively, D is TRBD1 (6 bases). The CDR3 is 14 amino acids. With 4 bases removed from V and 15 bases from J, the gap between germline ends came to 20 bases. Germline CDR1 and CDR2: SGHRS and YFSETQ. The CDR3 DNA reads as TGCGCCAGCAGCCCGGAGGGGGGAATCCTGAACCTCCACTTT. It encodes CASSPEGGILNLHF.

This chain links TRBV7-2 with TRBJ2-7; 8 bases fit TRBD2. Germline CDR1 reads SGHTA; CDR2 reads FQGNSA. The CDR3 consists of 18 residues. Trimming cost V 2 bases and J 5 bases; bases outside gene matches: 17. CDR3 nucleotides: TGTGCCAGCAGCTTAAGAGGGGCCCAAGCGGGAGTGAGTAACGAGCAGTACTTC. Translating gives CASSLRGAQAGVSNEQYF.

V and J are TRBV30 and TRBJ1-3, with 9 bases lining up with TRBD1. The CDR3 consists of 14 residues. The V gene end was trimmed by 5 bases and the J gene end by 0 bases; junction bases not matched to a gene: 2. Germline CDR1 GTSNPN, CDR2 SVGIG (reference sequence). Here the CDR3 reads CAWGTGISGNTIYF. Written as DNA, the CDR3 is TGTGCCTGGGGGACAGGGATCTCTGGAAACACCATATATTTT.

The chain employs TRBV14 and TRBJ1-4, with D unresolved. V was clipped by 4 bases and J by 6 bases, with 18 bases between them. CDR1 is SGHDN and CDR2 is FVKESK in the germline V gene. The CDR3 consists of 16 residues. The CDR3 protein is CASSPWDDARDEKLFF. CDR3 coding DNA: TGTGCCAGCAGCCCATGGGATGACGCTCGAGATGAAAAACTGTTTTTT.

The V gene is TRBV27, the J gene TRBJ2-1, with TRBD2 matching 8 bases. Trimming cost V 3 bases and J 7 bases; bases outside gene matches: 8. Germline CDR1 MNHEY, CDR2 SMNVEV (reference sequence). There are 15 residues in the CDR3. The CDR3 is CASSLFGTRVNEQFF. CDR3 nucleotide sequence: TGTGCCAGCAGTTTGTTTGGGACTAGGGTTAATGAGCAGTTCTTC.

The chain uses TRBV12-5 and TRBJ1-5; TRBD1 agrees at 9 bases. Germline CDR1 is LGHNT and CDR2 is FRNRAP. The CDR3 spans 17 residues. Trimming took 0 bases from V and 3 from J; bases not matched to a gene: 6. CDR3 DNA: TGTGCTAGTGGTTTGGTACTGGGACAGGGTATCAATCAGCCCCAGCATTTT. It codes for CASGLVLGQGINQPQHF.

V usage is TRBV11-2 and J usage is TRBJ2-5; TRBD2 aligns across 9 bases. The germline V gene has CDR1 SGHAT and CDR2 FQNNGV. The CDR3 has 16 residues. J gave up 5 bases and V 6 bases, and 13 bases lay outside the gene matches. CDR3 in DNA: TGTGCCAGCAGTCATAACGAGCGGGAGGTCCGGGAGACCCAGTACTTC. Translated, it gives CASSHNEREVRETQYF.

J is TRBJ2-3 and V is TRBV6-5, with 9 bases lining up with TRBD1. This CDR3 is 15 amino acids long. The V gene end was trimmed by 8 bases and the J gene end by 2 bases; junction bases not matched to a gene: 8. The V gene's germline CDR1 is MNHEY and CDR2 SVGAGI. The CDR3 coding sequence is TGTGCCAGCGGCGGGACAGGGCGACACACAGATACGCAGTATTTT. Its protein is CASGGTGRHTDTQYF.

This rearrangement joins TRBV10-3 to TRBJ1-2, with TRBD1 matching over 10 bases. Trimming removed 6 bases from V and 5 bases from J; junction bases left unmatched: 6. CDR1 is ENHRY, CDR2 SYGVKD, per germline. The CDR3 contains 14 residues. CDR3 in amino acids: CAIRPTGGAYGYTF. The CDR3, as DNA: TGTGCCATCAGGCCGACAGGGGGCGCGTATGGCTACACCTTC.